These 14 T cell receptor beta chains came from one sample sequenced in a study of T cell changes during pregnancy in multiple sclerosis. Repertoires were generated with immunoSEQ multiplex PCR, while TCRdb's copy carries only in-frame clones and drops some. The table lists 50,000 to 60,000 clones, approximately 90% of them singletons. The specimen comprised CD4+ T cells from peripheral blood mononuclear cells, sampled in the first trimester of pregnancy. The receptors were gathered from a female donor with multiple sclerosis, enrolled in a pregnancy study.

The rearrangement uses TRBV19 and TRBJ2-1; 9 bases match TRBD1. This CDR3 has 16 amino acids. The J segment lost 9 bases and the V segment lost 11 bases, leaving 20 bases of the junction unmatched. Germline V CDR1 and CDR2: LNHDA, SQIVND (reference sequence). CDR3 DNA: TGTGCCTCCCAGTATATGGGACAGGGATTGTCCACTGAGCAGTTCTTC. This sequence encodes CASQYMGQGLSTEQFF.

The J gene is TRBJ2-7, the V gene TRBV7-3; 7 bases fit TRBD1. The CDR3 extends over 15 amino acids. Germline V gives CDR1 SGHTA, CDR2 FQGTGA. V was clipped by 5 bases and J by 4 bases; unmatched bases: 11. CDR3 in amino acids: CASSQTGTDLYEQYF. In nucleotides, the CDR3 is TGTGCCAGCAGCCAAACCGGGACAGACCTTTACGAGCAGTACTTC.

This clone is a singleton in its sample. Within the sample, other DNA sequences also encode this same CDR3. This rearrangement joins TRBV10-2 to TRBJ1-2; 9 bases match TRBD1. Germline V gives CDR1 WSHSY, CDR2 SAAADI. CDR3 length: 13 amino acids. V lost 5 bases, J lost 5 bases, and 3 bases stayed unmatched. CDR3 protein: CASSPGQGYGYTF. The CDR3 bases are TGCGCCAGCAGTCCGGGACAGGGTTATGGCTACACCTTC.

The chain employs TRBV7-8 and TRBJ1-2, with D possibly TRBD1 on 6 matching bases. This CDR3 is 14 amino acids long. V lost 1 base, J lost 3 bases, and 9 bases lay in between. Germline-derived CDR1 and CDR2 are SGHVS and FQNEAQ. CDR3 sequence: CASSLGHRDYGYTF. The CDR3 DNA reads TGTGCCAGCAGCTTAGGGCACAGGGACTATGGCTACACCTTC.

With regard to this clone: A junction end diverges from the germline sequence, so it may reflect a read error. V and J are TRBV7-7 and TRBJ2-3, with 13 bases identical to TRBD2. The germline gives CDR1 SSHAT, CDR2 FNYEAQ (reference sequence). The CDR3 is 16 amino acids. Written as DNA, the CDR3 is TGTGCTAGCACTGGACTAGCGGGAGTTCTCACAGATACGCAGTATTTT. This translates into CASTGLAGVLTDTQYF. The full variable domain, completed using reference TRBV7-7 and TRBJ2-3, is GAGVSQSPRYKVTKRGQDVTLRCDPISSHATLYWYQQALGQGPEFLTYFNYEAQPDKSGLPSDRFSAERPEGSISTLTIQRTEQRDSAMYRCASTGLAGVLTDTQYFGPGTRLTVL.

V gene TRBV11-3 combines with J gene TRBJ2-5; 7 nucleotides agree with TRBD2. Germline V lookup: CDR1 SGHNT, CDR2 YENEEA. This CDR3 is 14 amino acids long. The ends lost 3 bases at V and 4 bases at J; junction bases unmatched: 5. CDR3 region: CASSLGGSGETQYF. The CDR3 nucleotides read TGTGCCAGCAGCTTGGGAGGGAGTGGAGAGACCCAGTACTTC. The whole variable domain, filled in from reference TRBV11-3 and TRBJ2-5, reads EAGVVQSPRYKIIEKKQPVAFWCNPISGHNTLYWYLQNLGQGPELLIRYENEEAVDDSQLPKDRFSAERLKGVDSTLKIQPAELGDSAVYLCASSLGGSGETQYFGPGTRLLVL.

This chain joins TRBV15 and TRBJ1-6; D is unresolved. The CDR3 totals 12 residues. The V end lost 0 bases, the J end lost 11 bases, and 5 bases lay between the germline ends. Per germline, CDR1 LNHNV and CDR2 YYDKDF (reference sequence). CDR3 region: CATSRELAPLHF. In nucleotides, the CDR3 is TGTGCCACCAGCAGAGAATTAGCACCCCTCCACTTT.

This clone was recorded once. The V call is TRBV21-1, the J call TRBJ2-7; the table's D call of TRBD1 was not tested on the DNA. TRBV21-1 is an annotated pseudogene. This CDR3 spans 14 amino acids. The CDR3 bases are TGTGCCAGCAGCAAAGTTCCGGACACCTACGAGCAGTACTTC. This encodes CASSKVPDTYEQYF.

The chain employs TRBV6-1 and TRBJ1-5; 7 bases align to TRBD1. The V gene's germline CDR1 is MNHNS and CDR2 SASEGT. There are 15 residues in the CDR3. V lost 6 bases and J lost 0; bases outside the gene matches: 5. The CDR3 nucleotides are TGTGCCAGCAGGGAGACAGGGAATAGCAATCAGCCCCAGCATTTT. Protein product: CASRETGNSNQPQHF.

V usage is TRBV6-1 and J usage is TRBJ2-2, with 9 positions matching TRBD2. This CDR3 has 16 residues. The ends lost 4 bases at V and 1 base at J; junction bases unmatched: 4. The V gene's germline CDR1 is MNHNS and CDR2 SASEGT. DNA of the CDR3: TGTGCCAGCAGTGCCCTTAGCGGGAGGAACACCGGGGAGCTGTTTTTT. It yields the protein CASSALSGRNTGELFF.

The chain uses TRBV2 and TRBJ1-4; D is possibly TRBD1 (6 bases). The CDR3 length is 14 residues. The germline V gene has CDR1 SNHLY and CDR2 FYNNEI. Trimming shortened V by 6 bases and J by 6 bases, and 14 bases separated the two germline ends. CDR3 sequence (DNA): TGTGCCAGCAGGGGAAGGGACACCTATGAAAAACTGTTTTTT. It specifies CASRGRDTYEKLFF.

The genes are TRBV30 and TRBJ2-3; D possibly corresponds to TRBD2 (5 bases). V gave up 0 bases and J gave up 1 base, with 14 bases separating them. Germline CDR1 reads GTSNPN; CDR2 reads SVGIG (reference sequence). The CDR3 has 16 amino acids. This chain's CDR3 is CAWSVGGPGGTDTQYF. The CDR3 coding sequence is TGTGCCTGGAGTGTTGGAGGCCCAGGAGGCACAGATACGCAGTATTTT. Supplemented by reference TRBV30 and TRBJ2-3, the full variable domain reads SQTIHQWPATLVQPVGSPLSLECTVEGTSNPNLYWYRQAAGRGLQLLFYSVGIGQISSEVPQNLSASRPQDRQFILSSKKLLLSDSGFYLCAWSVGGPGGTDTQYFGPGTRLTVL.

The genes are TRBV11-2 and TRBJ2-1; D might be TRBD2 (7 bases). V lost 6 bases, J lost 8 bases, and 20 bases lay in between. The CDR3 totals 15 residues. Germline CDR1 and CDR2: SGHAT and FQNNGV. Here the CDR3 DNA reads TGTGCCAGCAGGGAGTGGGGGCTGGGAGGGGATGAGCAGTTCTTC. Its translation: CASREWGLGGDEQFF.

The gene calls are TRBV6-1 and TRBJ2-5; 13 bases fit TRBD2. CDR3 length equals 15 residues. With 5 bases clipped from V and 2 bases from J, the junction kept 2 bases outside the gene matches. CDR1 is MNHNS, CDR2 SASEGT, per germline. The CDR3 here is CASSKLAGGQETQYF. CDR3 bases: TGTGCCAGCAGTAAACTAGCGGGAGGGCAAGAGACCCAGTACTTC.